This TCR beta chain was recovered during a study of Ad26.COV2.S vaccination and SARS-CoV-2 variants. The wider study: A COV1001 Ad26.COV2.S trial-arm participant provided the sample. Each vaccinee took Ad26.COV2.S intramuscularly, once or twice 56 days apart.

Per the germline V gene, CDR1 is LGHNT and CDR2 is FRNRAP. Trimming stripped 6 bases from V and 6 bases from J, with 8 bases between. This CDR3 spans 11 amino acids. This clone appeared many times. Treatment indicated: some 20 received Ad26.COV2.S at low or high dose, single or two shots; about 5 received placebo; per-sample allocation not given. The investigators took samples on day 63 after the first vaccine or placebo injection. TCRdb's table, derived via immunoSEQ multiplex PCR, lists solely in-frame clones and lacks some. The table records just over 350,000 clones, roughly 81% of them present only once.

V gene TRBV12-5 combines with J gene TRBJ1-1, with D tentatively TRBD1 (6 bases). The sequence was obtained from a person between 18 and 59 years old who received the Ad26.COV2.S COVID-19 vaccine or a placebo. Source: peripheral blood, taken in a trial of Ad26.COV2.S vaccine versus placebo. The CDR3 DNA is TGTGCTAGTGGCAGGGGTTCTGAAGCTTTCTTT. This sequence encodes CASGRGSEAFF.